This entry describes one T cell receptor beta chain. This specimen belongs to a study of blood T cell repertoires in COVID-19. Study as a whole: The study drew acute and convalescent COVID-19 samples from the United States, Italy and Spain. Nucleic acid was either cDNA or gDNA, and it came from T cells, B-cell-depleted T cells, or PBMCs.

The CDR3 is 14 residues long. The germline V gene has CDR1 SGHRS and CDR2 YFSETQ. Germline trimming cut 6 bases from V and 0 bases from J; bases unmatched to any gene: 4. Per the study methods: From reference gene primer amplification, estimates of nucleated cell counts were derived. Sequencing used immunoSEQ multiplex PCR; TCRdb keeps in-frame clones, though not all of them. V and J calls and clone size are as listed in that table; D and trimming were resolved from the DNA. The sample yields fewer than 250,000 clones, about 80% seen once. Patients in Seattle were enrolled during active infection, then followed longitudinally.

The chain joins TRBV5-1 to TRBJ2-7; 9 bases map to TRBD2. Sequencing was done on a sample of peripheral blood. This receptor was identified in a woman aged 55 to 70 with COVID-19, enrolled during active disease. The CDR3 protein is CASTLSGSSYEQYF. The CDR3, as DNA: TGCGCCAGCACCCTTAGCGGGAGCTCCTACGAGCAGTACTTC.